This entry lists 4 T cell receptor beta chains sequenced from one sample in a study of Graves' ophthalmopathy and Graves' hyperthyroidism (dated 2018 in TCRdb). The run used an Illumina HiSeq 2000. TCR beta CDR3 regions were amplified from RNA transcripts for repertoire sequencing. The first round was an RT-PCR using HTBI primers with the Qiagen OneStep RT-PCR kit, and this first round was followed by a second-round multiplex PCR, then size selection and purification. The public reads were reprocessed in TCRdb via fastp at Q25 and MiXCR, keeping in-frame beta chains. Entries are consolidated by CDR3 protein sequence, retaining the most common genes and DNA. For this sample there are over a million distinct CDR3 sequences; less than 45% appear just once. The top ten clones comprise around 10% of the sample. The sample consisted of peripheral blood or thyroid tissue (not recorded which). All receptors derive from an adult man with Graves' hyperthyroidism.

This chain joins TRBV7-9 and TRBJ1-1; the D is unclear. CDR1 is SEHNR, CDR2 FQNEAQ, per germline (reference sequence). The CDR3 covers 12 residues. Trimming left V 8 bases short and J 1 base short, with 8 bases between. In nucleotides, the CDR3 is TGTGCCAGCTTCGTACAGAACACTGAAGCTTTCTTT. Its protein product is CASFVQNTEAFF.

J is TRBJ2-7 and V is TRBV28; D might be TRBD1 (6 bases). The CDR3 consists of 14 residues. The V gene lost 8 bases and the J gene lost 4 bases, with 18 bases spanning the gap. CDR1 and CDR2 (germline): MDHEN, SYDVKM. The CDR3 region is CASVRPGVQYEQYF. CDR3 coding DNA: TGTGCCAGCGTCCGTCCAGGGGTACAGTACGAGCAGTACTTC.

The sample holds many counts of this clonotype. The rearrangement joins TRBV7-9 to TRBJ2-5; 8 nucleotides match TRBD1. The V segment lost 1 base and the J segment 4 bases; nucleotides outside the gene matches: 5. The CDR3 contains 15 residues. Germline CDR1 SEHNR, CDR2 FQNEAQ (reference sequence). CDR3 loop: CASSLGWTGRETQYF. DNA of the CDR3: TGTGCCAGCAGCTTAGGATGGACAGGGCGAGAGACCCAGTACTTC.

The table lists this clonotype with many counts. The genes are TRBV9 and TRBJ1-4; D gene ambiguous. The CDR3 runs to 17 residues. Germline CDR1 reads SGDLS; CDR2 reads YYNGEE. Deletions cut 0 bases from V and 3 bases from J, with 15 bases between. The CDR3 spells CASSVGAVPYPNEKLFF. DNA for the CDR3: TGTGCCAGCAGCGTAGGGGCAGTACCTTATCCTAATGAAAAACTGTTTTTT.